This T cell receptor beta chain stems from a study of human T cells and chemical hapten exposure. Study information: Patients additionally received therapeutic doses of diphenylcyclopropenone on the scalp once a week, and this continued throughout the approximately 23-week study. Minor volume differences among pooled libraries chiefly drove per-sample TCR yield variation.

Study-level points and caveats: No change in TCRs above 1 in 1000 frequency was produced by DPC sensitization.

Time point of the sample: patch test 1, 2 weeks after DPC sensitization. The treatment is: therapeutic diphenylcyclopropenone sensitization with weekly scalp DPC. Each patch test followed a blood draw. V lost 7 bases to trimming and J lost 4 bases; unmatched junction nucleotides: 3. Germline V gene data show CDR1 as LGHNT and CDR2 as FRNRAP. This CDR3 has 12 residues. This clonotype was observed many times. The antigen is undetermined. A single record per CDR3 protein comes from TCRdb applying MiXCR to the RACE reads. The table lists about 120,000 distinct CDR3 sequences, about 13% of them singletons. This chain joins TRBV12-5 and TRBJ1-1; 7 nucleotides align to TRBD1. Sequences were derived from whole blood, sampled in connection with sensitization to the hapten diphenylcyclopropenone (DPC). This sequence originates from a man aged 18 to 29 with alopecia areata. Some clones in this sample may be carry-over from other donors' samples. Here the CDR3 reads CASAPGGTEAFF. As DNA, the CDR3 is TGTGCTAGTGCCCCAGGGGGCACTGAAGCTTTCTTT. The full variable domain, in which reference TRBV12-5 and TRBJ1-1 provide the parts outside the CDR3, is DARVTQTPRHKVTEMGQEVTMRCQPILGHNTVFWYRQTMMQGLELLAYFRNRAPLDDSGMPKDRFSAEMPDATLATLKIQPSEPRDSAVYFCASAPGGTEAFFGQGTRLTVV.